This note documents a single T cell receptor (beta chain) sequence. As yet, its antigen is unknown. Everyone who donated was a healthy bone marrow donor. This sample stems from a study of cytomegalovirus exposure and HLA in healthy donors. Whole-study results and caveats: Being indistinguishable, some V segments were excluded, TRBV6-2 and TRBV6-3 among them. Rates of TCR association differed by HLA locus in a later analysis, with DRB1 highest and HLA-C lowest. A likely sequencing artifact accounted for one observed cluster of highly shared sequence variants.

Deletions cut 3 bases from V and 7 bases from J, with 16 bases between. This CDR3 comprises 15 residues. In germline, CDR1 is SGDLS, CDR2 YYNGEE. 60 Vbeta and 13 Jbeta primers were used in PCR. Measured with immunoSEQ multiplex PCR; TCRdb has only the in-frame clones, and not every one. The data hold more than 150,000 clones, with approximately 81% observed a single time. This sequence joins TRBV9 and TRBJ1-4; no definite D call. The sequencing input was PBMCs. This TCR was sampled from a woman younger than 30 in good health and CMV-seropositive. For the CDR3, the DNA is TGTGCCAGCAGCGCCCTCGAGGGCTTCAGTGAAAAACTGTTTTTT. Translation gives CASSALEGFSEKLFF.